Shown below are 4 T cell receptor beta chains from a single sample sequenced in a study of CD8+CD57+ T cells in acquired aplastic anemia. Only patients with CD8+CD57+ cell expansion on flow cytometry were chosen for sequencing. Researchers used genomic DNA as the template to profile TCR beta VDJ and CDR3. From the reads, TCRdb called clonotypes with MiXCR, one entry per CDR3 protein. The table includes around 170,000 distinct CDR3 sequences, roughly half detected once. Sequencing used sorted CD4+, CD8+, or CD8+CD57+ T cells (not recorded which) from PBMCs. These receptors originate from a human donor with aplastic anemia.

This clonotype was found many times. The chain couples TRBV12-3 or TRBV12-4 to TRBJ2-7, with D possibly being TRBD1 (5 bases). The CDR3 spans 12 residues. V lost 7 bases, J lost 4 bases, and 11 bases lay in between. The CDR3 DNA follows: TGTGCCAGCACCCAGGGCGGTTACGAGCAGTACTTC. Translation: CASTQGGYEQYF.

This clonotype was detected only a few times. The V and J genes are TRBV2 and TRBJ2-7; TRBD2 is a possible D gene (6 bases). In germline, CDR1 is SNHLY, CDR2 FYNNEI. CDR3 length: 13 residues. The V gene lost 4 bases and the J gene lost 3 bases, with 10 bases spanning the gap. CDR3 sequence: CASSAGRDYEQYF. As DNA, the CDR3 is TGTGCCAGCAGTGCGGGGCGGGACTACGAGCAGTACTTC.

The gene calls are TRBV6-1 and TRBJ2-3, with D tentatively TRBD2 (5 bases). CDR3 size: 14 residues. With 5 bases removed from V and 2 bases from J, the gap between germline ends came to 11 bases. Germline V gives CDR1 MNHNS, CDR2 SASEGT. For the CDR3, the DNA is TGTGCCAGCAGTCGTTGGGGAGCCACAGATACGCAGTATTTT. As protein: CASSRWGATDTQYF.

This clonotype was recorded many times. As DNA, the CDR3 is TGTGCCAGCAGCCCGGACACTCTCTATGGCTACACCTTC. It codes for CASSPDTLYGYTF. The chain joins TRBV9 to TRBJ1-2; a possible D gene is TRBD1 (5 bases). The germline gives CDR1 SGDLS, CDR2 YYNGEE. V gave up 4 bases and J gave up 4 bases, with 11 bases separating them. The CDR3 has 13 residues.